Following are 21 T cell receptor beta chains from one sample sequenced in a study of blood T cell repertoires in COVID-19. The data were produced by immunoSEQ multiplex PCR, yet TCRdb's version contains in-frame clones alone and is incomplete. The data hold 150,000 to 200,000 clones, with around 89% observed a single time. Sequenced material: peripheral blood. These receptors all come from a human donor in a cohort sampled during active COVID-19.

CDR3 DNA: TGTGCCAGCAGCTTGGAGGGGACAGGGTCCAACGAGCAGTACTTC. Protein sequence: CASSLEGTGSNEQYF. The chain has TRBV5-4 and TRBJ2-7, with 9 bases matching TRBD1. V lost 0 bases to trimming and J lost 5 bases; unmatched junction nucleotides: 6. This CDR3 has 15 residues. Germline CDR1 SGHNT, CDR2 YYREEE (reference sequence). The full variable domain, its missing parts supplied by reference TRBV5-4 and TRBJ2-7, is ETGVTQSPTHLIKTRGQQVTLRCSSQSGHNTVSWYQQALGQGPQFIFQYYREEENGRGNFPPRFSGLQFPNYSSELNVNALELDDSALYLCASSLEGTGSNEQYFGPGTRLTVT.

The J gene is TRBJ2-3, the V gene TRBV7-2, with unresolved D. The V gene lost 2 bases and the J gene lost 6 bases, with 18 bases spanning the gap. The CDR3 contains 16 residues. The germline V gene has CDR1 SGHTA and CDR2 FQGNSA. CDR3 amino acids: CASSLSFSGLADTQYF. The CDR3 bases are TGTGCCAGCAGCTTATCTTTTTCTGGGTTAGCCGATACGCAGTATTTT.

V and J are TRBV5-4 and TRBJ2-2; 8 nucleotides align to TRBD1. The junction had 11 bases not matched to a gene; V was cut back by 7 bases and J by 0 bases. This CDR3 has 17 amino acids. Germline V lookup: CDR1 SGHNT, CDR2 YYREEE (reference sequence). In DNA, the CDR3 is TGTGCCAGCTCGCCGCCGGGACAGGCGTCGAACACCGGGGAGCTGTTTTTT. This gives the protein CASSPPGQASNTGELFF.

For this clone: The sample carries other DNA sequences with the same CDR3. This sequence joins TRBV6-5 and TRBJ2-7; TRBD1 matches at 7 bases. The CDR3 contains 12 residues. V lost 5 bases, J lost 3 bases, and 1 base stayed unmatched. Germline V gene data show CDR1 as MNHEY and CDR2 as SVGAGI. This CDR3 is CASSRTGYEQYF. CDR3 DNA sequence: TGTGCCAGCAGTCGGACAGGCTACGAGCAGTACTTC.

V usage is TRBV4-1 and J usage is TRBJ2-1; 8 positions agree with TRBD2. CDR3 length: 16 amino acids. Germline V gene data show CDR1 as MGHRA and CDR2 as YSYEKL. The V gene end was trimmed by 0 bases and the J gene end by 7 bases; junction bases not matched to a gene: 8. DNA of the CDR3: TGCGCCAGCAGCCAAGACCCGGGACTAGGGACTAATGAGCAGTTCTTC. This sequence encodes CASSQDPGLGTNEQFF.

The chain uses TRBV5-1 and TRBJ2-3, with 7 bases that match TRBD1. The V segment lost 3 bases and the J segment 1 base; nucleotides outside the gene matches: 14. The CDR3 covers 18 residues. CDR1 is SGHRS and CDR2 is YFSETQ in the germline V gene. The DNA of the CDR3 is TGCGCCAGCAGCTGGCAACCCAGACAGGGTGGGGGCACAGATACGCAGTATTTT. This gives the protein CASSWQPRQGGGTDTQYF.

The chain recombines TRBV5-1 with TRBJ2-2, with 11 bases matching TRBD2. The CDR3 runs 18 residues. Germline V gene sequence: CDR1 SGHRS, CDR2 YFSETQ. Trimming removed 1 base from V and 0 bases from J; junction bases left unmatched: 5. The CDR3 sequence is CASSLSVSGGANTGELFF. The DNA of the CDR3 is TGCGCCAGCAGCTTGTCGGTTAGCGGGGGGGCGAACACCGGGGAGCTGTTTTTT.

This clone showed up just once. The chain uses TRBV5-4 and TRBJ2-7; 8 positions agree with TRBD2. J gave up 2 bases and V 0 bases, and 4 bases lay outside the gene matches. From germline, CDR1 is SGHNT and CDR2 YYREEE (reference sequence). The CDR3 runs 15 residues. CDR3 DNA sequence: TGTGCCAGCAGCTTGGTCGTTAGCGGGGCCTACGAGCAGTACTTC. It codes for CASSLVVSGAYEQYF.

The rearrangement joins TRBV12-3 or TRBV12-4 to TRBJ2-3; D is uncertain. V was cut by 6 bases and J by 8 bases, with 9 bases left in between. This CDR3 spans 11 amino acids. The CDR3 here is CASSPSFTQYF. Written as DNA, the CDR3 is TGTGCCAGCAGCCCGTCTTTTACGCAGTATTTT.

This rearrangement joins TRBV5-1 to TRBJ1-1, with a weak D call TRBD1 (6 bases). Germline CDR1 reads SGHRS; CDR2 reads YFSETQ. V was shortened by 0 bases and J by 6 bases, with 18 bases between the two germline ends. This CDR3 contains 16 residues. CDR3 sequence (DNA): TGCGCCAGCAGCTTGGCCCCCGCGGGGGGCGCAGCTGAAGCTTTCTTT. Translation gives CASSLAPAGGAAEAFF.

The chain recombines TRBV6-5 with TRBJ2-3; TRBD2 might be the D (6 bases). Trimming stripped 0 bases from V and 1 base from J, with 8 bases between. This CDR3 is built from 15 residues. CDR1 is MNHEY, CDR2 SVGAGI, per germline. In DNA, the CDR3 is TGTGCCAGCAGTTACTCGGCTAGCGGCACAGATACGCAGTATTTT. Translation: CASSYSASGTDTQYF.

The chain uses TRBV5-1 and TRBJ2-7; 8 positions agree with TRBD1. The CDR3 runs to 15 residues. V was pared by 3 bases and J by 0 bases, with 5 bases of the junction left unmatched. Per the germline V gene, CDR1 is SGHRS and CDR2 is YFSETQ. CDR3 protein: CASSSWDRSSYEQYF. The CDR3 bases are TGCGCCAGCAGCTCCTGGGACAGGAGCTCCTACGAGCAGTACTTC.

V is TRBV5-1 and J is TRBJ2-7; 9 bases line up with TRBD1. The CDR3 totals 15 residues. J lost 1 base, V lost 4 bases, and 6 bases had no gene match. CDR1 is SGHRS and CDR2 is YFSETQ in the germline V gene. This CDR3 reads CASSGRTGASYEQYF. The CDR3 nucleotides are TGCGCCAGCAGCGGTAGGACAGGGGCTTCCTACGAGCAGTACTTC.

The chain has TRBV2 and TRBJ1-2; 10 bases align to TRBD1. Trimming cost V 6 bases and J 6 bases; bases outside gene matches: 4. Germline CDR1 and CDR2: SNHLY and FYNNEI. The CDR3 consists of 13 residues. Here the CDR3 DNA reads TGTGCCAGCAGAGACAGGGGGCCCGATGGCTACACCTTC. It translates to CASRDRGPDGYTF. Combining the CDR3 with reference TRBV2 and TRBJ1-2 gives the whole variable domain EPEVTQTPSHQVTQMGQEVILRCVPISNHLYFYWYRQILGQKVEFLVSFYNNEISEKSEIFDDQFSVERPDGSNFTLKIRSTKLEDSAMYFCASRDRGPDGYTFGSGTRLTVV.

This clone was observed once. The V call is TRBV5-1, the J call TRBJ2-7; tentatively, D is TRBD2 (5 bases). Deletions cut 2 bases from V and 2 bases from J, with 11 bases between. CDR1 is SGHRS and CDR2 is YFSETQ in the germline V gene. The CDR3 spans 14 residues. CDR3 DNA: TGCGCCAGCAGCTTCCGAGGGAGCCCCTACGAGCAGTACTTC. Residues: CASSFRGSPYEQYF.

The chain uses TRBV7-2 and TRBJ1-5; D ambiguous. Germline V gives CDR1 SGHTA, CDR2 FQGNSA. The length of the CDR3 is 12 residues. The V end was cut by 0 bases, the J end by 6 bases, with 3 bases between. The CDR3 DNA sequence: TGTGCCAGCAGCTTAGCCGGTCAGCCCCAGCATTTT. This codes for CASSLAGQPQHF. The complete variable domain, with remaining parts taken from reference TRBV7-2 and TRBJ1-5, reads GAGVSQSPSNKVTEKGKDVELRCDPISGHTALYWYRQSLGQGLEFLIYFQGNSAPDKSGLPSDRFSAERTGGSVSTLTIQRTQQEDSAVYLCASSLAGQPQHFGDGTRLSIL.

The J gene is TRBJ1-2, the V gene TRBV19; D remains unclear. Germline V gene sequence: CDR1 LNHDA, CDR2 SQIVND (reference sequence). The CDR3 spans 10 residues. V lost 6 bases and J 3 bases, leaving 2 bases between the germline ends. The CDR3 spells CASSYYGYTF. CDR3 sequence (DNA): TGTGCCAGTAGCTACTATGGCTACACCTTC.

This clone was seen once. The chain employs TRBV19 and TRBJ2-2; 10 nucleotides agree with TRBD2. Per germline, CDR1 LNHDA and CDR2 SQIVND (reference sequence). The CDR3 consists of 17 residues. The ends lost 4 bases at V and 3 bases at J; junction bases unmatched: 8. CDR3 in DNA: TGTGCCAGTAGTAAGCCGGGACTAGCGTTTCACACCGGGGAGCTGTTTTTT. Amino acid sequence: CASSKPGLAFHTGELFF.

The CDR3 DNA follows: TGTGCCAGCAGTTACTCGAGGGCCAGAAGCTCCTACAATGAGCAGTTCTTC. It encodes CASSYSRARSSYNEQFF. The chain couples TRBV6-2 or TRBV6-3 to TRBJ2-1, with a weak D call TRBD2 (5 bases). The V end was cut by 0 bases, the J end by 0 bases, with 12 bases between. CDR3 length equals 17 residues. Germline CDR1 and CDR2: MNHEY and SVGEGT.

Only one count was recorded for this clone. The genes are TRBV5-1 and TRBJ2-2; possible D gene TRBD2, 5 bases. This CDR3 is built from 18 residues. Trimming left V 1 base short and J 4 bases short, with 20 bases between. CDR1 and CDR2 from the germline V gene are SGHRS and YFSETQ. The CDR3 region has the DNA TGCGCCAGCAGCTTGTCGGGGTGGACTCCCACGGGCACCGGGGAGCTGTTTTTT. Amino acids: CASSLSGWTPTGTGELFF. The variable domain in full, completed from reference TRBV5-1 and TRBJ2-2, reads KAGVTQTPRYLIKTRGQQVTLSCSPISGHRSVSWYQQTPGQGLQFLFEYFSETQRNKGNFPGRFSGRQFSNSRSEMNVSTLELGDSALYLCASSLSGWTPTGTGELFFGEGSRLTVL.

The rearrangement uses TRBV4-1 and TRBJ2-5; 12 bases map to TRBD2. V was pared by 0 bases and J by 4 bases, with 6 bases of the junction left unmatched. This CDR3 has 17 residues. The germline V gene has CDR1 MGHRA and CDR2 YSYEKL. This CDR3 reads CASSQDSSGGAVETQYF. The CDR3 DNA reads TGCGCCAGCAGCCAAGATTCTAGCGGGGGGGCCGTAGAGACCCAGTACTTC.